This TCR beta chain originates from a study of T-cell reconstitution after alpha-beta-depleted transplantation in children. The junction had 2 bases not matched to a gene; V was cut back by 2 bases and J by 7 bases. The CDR3 sequence is 15 residues long. The V gene's germline CDR1 is MNHEY and CDR2 SMNVEV (reference sequence). Unique molecular identifiers featured in how the TCRbeta library was prepared. TCRdb re-called the PCR reads with MiXCR, one entry per CDR3 protein. The sample comprises hundreds of thousands of distinct CDR3 sequences, roughly 15% of which are singletons, and about 4.6% rests with the top ten. The study, taken as a whole, reports: After transplant, at about two months, alpha-beta T cells were reportedly derived from several hundred expanded graft clones. Surviving thymic progenitors and recipient T cells were the source of high TCRbeta diversity at day 60 in some patients. From newly produced T cells came most of the T-cell counts and diversity one year after transplant.

This clonotype was detected many times. The antigen remains unidentified. Specimen: PBMCs, mostly from graft donor cells, collected 360 days after TCRalphabeta/CD19-depleted stem cell transplant. The chain combines TRBV27 with TRBJ2-1, with TRBD2 matching over 13 bases. The TCR originated in a male patient younger than 18 who had a stem cell transplant for acute lymphoblastic leukemia, so the T cells may come from the graft donor. This CDR3 reads CASSLLTSGRNEQFF. DNA for the CDR3: TGTGCCAGCAGTTTACTGACTAGCGGGAGGAATGAGCAGTTCTTC.